This T cell receptor (beta chain) was retrieved from a study of blood T cell repertoires in COVID-19. Overall study context: There were acute and convalescent COVID-19 samples, and they came from the United States, Italy and Spain. The cDNA or gDNA used as material had been derived from T cells, B-cell-depleted T cells, or PBMCs.

In the original analysis: From reference gene primer amplification, estimates of nucleated cell counts were derived. Only in-frame clones appear in the TCRdb table, and some are missing; sequencing was by immunoSEQ multiplex PCR. That table supplies the V and J calls and clone size; D and trimming were determined from the DNA. In the table there are around 92,000 clones, roughly 86% of which are singletons. Trimming stripped 3 bases from V and 3 bases from J, with 12 bases between. Germline V gene sequence: CDR1 MNHEY, CDR2 SVGAGI. The CDR3 totals 15 residues. The receptor was derived from a woman aged 55-70 years in a cohort sampled during active or convalescent COVID-19. Input material: peripheral blood. The chain uses TRBV6-5 and TRBJ1-3; the D gene is possibly TRBD1 (6 bases). DNA for the CDR3: TGTGCCAGCAGTTATGGAAGAGGGGGTGGAAACACCATATATTTT. Protein sequence: CASSYGRGGGNTIYF.